Each of the 19 T cell receptor beta chains below was sequenced from the same sample in a study of technical replicates of blood from a handful of donors. Sequencing was performed with immunoSEQ multiplex PCR; in TCRdb, only in-frame clones are kept and a portion is missing. Here the sample spans about 81,000 clones, 96% being singletons. The sequencing sample was made of T cells isolated from PBMCs. The receptors originated from a human donor in good health.

The chain has TRBV5-6 and TRBJ1-6; 8 bases line up with TRBD1. Germline V lookup: CDR1 SGHDT, CDR2 YYEEEE. The CDR3 consists of 15 residues. The junction had 5 bases not matched to a gene; V was cut back by 2 bases and J by 7 bases. Here the CDR3 DNA reads TGTGCCAGCAGCTTCCTGGACAGGGACAATTCACCCCTCCACTTT. Its translation is CASSFLDRDNSPLHF.

The chain couples TRBV4-1 to TRBJ2-3, with TRBD2 matching 10 bases. The germline gives CDR1 MGHRA, CDR2 YSYEKL. The CDR3 totals 16 residues. V was pared by 2 bases and J by 9 bases, with 11 bases of the junction left unmatched. The CDR3 nucleotides read TGCGCCAGCAGCCAACCCGGACTAGCGGTCGCTGTAACGCAGTATTTT. Its protein is CASSQPGLAVAVTQYF.

The chain combines TRBV2 with TRBJ1-2, with 7 bases identical to TRBD1. CDR1 and CDR2 from the germline V gene are SNHLY and FYNNEI. After removal of 10 bases from V and 2 bases from J, the junction contained 4 bases not matched to a gene. CDR3 length equals 12 residues. CDR3 DNA: TGTGCCATAACGACAGGGAACTATGGCTACACCTTC. As protein: CAITTGNYGYTF.

This CDR3 reads CASSPRGGSSYNEQFF. CDR3 sequence (DNA): TGTGCCAGCAGCCCCAGGGGCGGGAGCTCCTACAATGAGCAGTTCTTC. The chain combines TRBV7-6 with TRBJ2-1; possible D gene TRBD2, 7 bases. The germline V and J ends were trimmed by 5 bases and 0 bases, with 14 bases remaining between them. This CDR3 has 16 residues. Germline CDR1 and CDR2: SGHVS and FNYEAQ.

The chain uses TRBV4-1 and TRBJ2-1, with TRBD2 matching 9 bases. CDR3 size: 18 residues. The V segment lost 1 base and the J segment 4 bases; nucleotides outside the gene matches: 11. CDR1 MGHRA and CDR2 YSYEKL come from the germline V gene. The CDR3 is CASSQAGPETSGYNEQFF. CDR3 in DNA: TGCGCCAGCAGCCAAGCTGGACCGGAGACTAGCGGTTACAATGAGCAGTTCTTC.

The CDR3 region has the DNA TGTGCCAGCAGTGTATCGACTAGCGGGAACCCCAAGGACAATGAGCAGTTCTTC. Encoded protein: CASSVSTSGNPKDNEQFF. The chain links TRBV6-4 to TRBJ2-1; TRBD2 matches at 11 bases. Germline V lookup: CDR1 MRHNA, CDR2 SNTAGT. The CDR3 length is 18 residues. V shed 4 bases and J 5 bases; nucleotides not matched to a gene: 13.

The chain couples TRBV18 to TRBJ2-3; TRBD2 matches at 12 bases. The germline V gene has CDR1 KGHSH and CDR2 LQKENI. J lost 4 bases, V lost 1 base, and 3 bases had no gene match. This CDR3 is built from 16 residues. The CDR3 here is CASSPLTSGSPDTQYF. CDR3 coding DNA: TGTGCCAGCTCACCACTGACTAGCGGGAGTCCAGATACGCAGTATTTT.

The V gene is TRBV27, the J gene TRBJ2-7; 9 positions agree with TRBD1. The germline CDR1 and CDR2 sequences are MNHEY and SMNVEV (reference sequence). The CDR3 is made up of 15 amino acids. V gave up 9 bases and J gave up 0 bases; unmatched junction bases: 9. CDR3 sequence (DNA): TGTGCCAGGCACCGGGACAGGGAACCCTCCTACGAGCAGTACTTC. The encoded protein is CARHRDREPSYEQYF.

The gene calls are TRBV9 and TRBJ1-6, with 9 bases matching TRBD1. This CDR3 contains 15 residues. V was pared by 0 bases and J by 9 bases, with 4 bases of the junction left unmatched. Looked up from germline, CDR1 is SGDLS and CDR2 is YYNGEE. This CDR3 is CASSVAGTGSSPLHF. CDR3 sequence (DNA): TGTGCCAGCAGCGTAGCCGGGACAGGGAGTTCACCCCTCCACTTT.

The chain has TRBV4-1 and TRBJ1-6; D perhaps matches TRBD1 (6 bases). CDR1 is MGHRA, CDR2 YSYEKL, per germline. The CDR3 spans 18 residues. V was cut by 4 bases and J by 7 bases, with 23 bases left in between. CDR3 sequence (DNA): TGCGCCAGCAGCCTGGGGGCGGGCAGCACTCAGGGGAATTCACCCCTCCACTTT. Translation gives CASSLGAGSTQGNSPLHF.

This chain connects TRBV6-1 to TRBJ1-2; 7 nucleotides align to TRBD1. The CDR3 is 15 residues long. The V segment lost 4 bases and the J segment 3 bases; nucleotides outside the gene matches: 8. From germline, CDR1 is MNHNS and CDR2 SASEGT. CDR3 residues: CASSARITGDYGYTF. For the CDR3, the DNA is TGTGCCAGCAGTGCAAGGATAACAGGGGACTATGGCTACACCTTC.

The genes are TRBV7-9 and TRBJ2-3; tentative D call: TRBD2 (5 bases). The V gene lost 5 bases and the J gene lost 1 base, with 13 bases spanning the gap. Germline V gene lookup returns CDR1 SEHNR and CDR2 FQNEAQ (reference sequence). The CDR3 has 15 amino acids. The CDR3 coding sequence is TGTGCCAGCAGCCCCAGAGACTACGGCACAGATACGCAGTATTTT. Its translation: CASSPRDYGTDTQYF.

The chain carries TRBV4-2 and TRBJ2-3, with 10 bases that match TRBD2. The CDR3 consists of 16 residues. In germline, CDR1 is LGHNA, CDR2 YNFKEQ. Trimming at V came to 0 bases and at J to 4 bases, leaving 4 bases not matched to a gene. The CDR3 bases are TGTGCCAGCAGCCAAGAAGCGGGGGGGCCCGCAGATACGCAGTATTTT. Translated: CASSQEAGGPADTQYF.

The chain joins TRBV5-6 to TRBJ1-5; possibly TRBD1 for D (6 bases). V was trimmed by 1 base and J by 5 bases, leaving 13 bases between them. This CDR3 contains 15 residues. The germline V gene has CDR1 SGHDT and CDR2 YYEEEE. The CDR3 DNA follows: TGTGCCAGCAGCTTGACAAGGGGGATAGATCAGCCCCAGCATTTT. It specifies CASSLTRGIDQPQHF.

The chain carries TRBV6-4 and TRBJ2-3; 9 bases are shared with TRBD2. The germline V gene encodes CDR1 MRHNA and CDR2 SNTAGT. This CDR3 region has 14 residues. The J segment lost 5 bases and the V segment lost 4 bases, leaving 4 bases of the junction unmatched. This chain's CDR3 is CASSVAGGQDTQYF. The CDR3 DNA reads as TGTGCCAGCAGTGTCGCGGGGGGGCAAGATACGCAGTATTTT.

This clone was seen only once. The rearrangement links TRBV6-1 to TRBJ1-2; D not certain. The CDR3 loop spans 13 amino acids. Trimming took off 2 bases at V and 2 bases at J, with 6 bases between the two ends. Germline CDR1 MNHNS, CDR2 SASEGT. The CDR3 DNA reads as TGTGCCAGCAGTGAAAGACTGAACTATGGCTACACCTTC. Its protein is CASSERLNYGYTF.

This chain joins TRBV27 and TRBJ1-1; the match to TRBD1 covers 7 bases. Germline V gives CDR1 MNHEY, CDR2 SMNVEV (reference sequence). J gave up 8 bases and V 5 bases, and 8 bases lay outside the gene matches. The length of the CDR3 is 13 residues. The CDR3 sequence is CASSPTRQGEAFF. For the CDR3, the DNA is TGTGCCAGCAGTCCTACTCGACAGGGAGAAGCTTTCTTT.

The V and J genes are TRBV4-2 and TRBJ2-7; 7 bases are shared with TRBD1. CDR1 and CDR2 (germline): LGHNA, YNFKEQ. The CDR3 is made up of 15 amino acids. V shed 0 bases and J 3 bases; nucleotides not matched to a gene: 5. The CDR3 coding sequence is TGTGCCAGCAGCCAAGAAGGGGACAGATTCTACGAGCAGTACTTC. Translated, it gives CASSQEGDRFYEQYF.

This rearrangement joins TRBV7-9 to TRBJ2-1, with 10 bases aligning to TRBD1. V shed 4 bases and J 6 bases; nucleotides not matched to a gene: 6. In germline, CDR1 is SEHNR, CDR2 FQNEAQ (reference sequence). The CDR3 runs to 15 residues. The CDR3 region is CASSSRDRGGNEQFF. CDR3 nucleotides: TGTGCCAGCAGCTCCCGGGACAGGGGTGGCAATGAGCAGTTCTTC.